This passage covers 22 T cell receptor beta chains from one sample sequenced in a study of shared clonotypes between healthy human individuals. Sequencing used immunoSEQ multiplex PCR; TCRdb keeps in-frame clones, though not all of them. This sample has about 520,000 clones, with 70% to 85% found just once. Sequencing input: PBMCs. Source of these receptors: a woman aged 40 to 50 in good health. Some clones in this sample may be carry-over from other donors' samples.

The J gene is TRBJ2-6, the V gene TRBV9; TRBD2 aligns across 10 bases. Germline V gene lookup returns CDR1 SGDLS and CDR2 YYNGEE. This CDR3 is 19 amino acids long. V was pared by 4 bases and J by 4 bases, with 14 bases of the junction left unmatched. The CDR3 sequence: CASSTPMGLAGAGANVLTF. The CDR3 coding sequence is TGTGCCAGCAGCACACCCATGGGGCTAGCGGGGGCAGGGGCCAACGTCCTGACTTTC.

DNA for the CDR3: TGTGCCAGCAGCTTAGACAGATCCTACAATGAGCAGTTCTTC. Encoded protein: CASSLDRSYNEQFF. The chain employs TRBV11-2 and TRBJ2-1; D gene unclear. CDR3 length: 14 residues. CDR1 is SGHAT and CDR2 is FQNNGV in the germline V gene. V was cut by 0 bases and J by 1 base, with 4 bases left in between.

This clone has only one observation. V is TRBV20-1 and J is TRBJ2-3; D may correspond to TRBD1 or TRBD2 (5 bases each). Germline V CDR1 and CDR2: DFQATT, SNEGSKA (reference sequence). The CDR3 length is 11 residues. Deletions cut 3 bases from V and 6 bases from J, with 7 bases between. The CDR3 here is CSASWGDTQYF. Here the CDR3 DNA reads TGCAGTGCTAGTTGGGGGGATACGCAGTATTTT.

This sequence joins TRBV29-1 and TRBJ1-2; D gene unclear. The CDR3 spans 15 residues. Trimming stripped 4 bases from V and 4 bases from J, with 19 bases between. Germline V gene data show CDR1 as SQVTM and CDR2 as ANQGSEA. The CDR3: CSVGIDSTGVYGYTF. CDR3 nucleotides: TGCAGCGTTGGGATAGATTCAACTGGCGTCTATGGCTACACCTTC.

This clone has more than one count but fewer than ten. Other nucleotide sequences from this sample produce the same CDR3. This chain joins TRBV5-1 and TRBJ2-1, with 13 bases identical to TRBD2. V shed 0 bases and J 5 bases; nucleotides not matched to a gene: 2. CDR3 length equals 16 residues. Germline V gene data show CDR1 as SGHRS and CDR2 as YFSETQ. CDR3 protein: CASSLVGTSGNNEQFF. In DNA form, the CDR3 reads TGCGCCAGCAGCTTGGTGGGGACTAGCGGGAACAATGAGCAGTTCTTC.

The chain employs TRBV29-1 and TRBJ1-1; a possible D gene is TRBD1 (5 bases). Germline loops: CDR1 SQVTM, CDR2 ANQGSEA. V lost 6 bases, J lost 4 bases, and 18 bases lay in between. This CDR3 is built from 14 residues. The CDR3 here is CSVSFRTGGTEAFF. The DNA of the CDR3 is TGCAGCGTCTCCTTCCGGACGGGGGGCACTGAAGCTTTCTTT.

This chain joins TRBV7-9 and TRBJ2-5; D might be TRBD1 (5 bases). Germline CDR1 SEHNR, CDR2 FQNEAQ (reference sequence). Trimming took off 0 bases at V and 2 bases at J, with 16 bases between the two ends. The CDR3 consists of 17 residues. The CDR3 DNA follows: TGTGCCAGCAGCTTAGCCGGTTTCGGCAGGGCACAAGAGACCCAGTACTTC. Its protein is CASSLAGFGRAQETQYF.

About this clone: Given a far larger clone just one base away, this is likely a sequencing read error. The V call is TRBV5-1, the J call TRBJ2-3; the D gene is possibly TRBD2 (5 bases). The CDR3 is made up of 15 amino acids. From germline, CDR1 is SGHRS and CDR2 YFSETQ. The ends were cut back, 3 bases at V and 1 base at J, with 12 bases in the middle. CDR3 in amino acids: CASSSIATGTDTQYF. CDR3 DNA sequence: TGCGCCAGCAGCTCGATAGCGACTGGCACAGATACGCAGTATTTT.

The V gene is TRBV7-3, the J gene TRBJ2-2; D perhaps matches TRBD2 (6 bases). The CDR3 is 16 amino acids. Germline CDR1 is SGHTA and CDR2 is FQGTGA. V was cut by 4 bases and J by 2 bases, with 14 bases left in between. CDR3 in DNA: TGTGCCAGCAGCTCACTGGGGGGTTACAACACCGGGGAGCTGTTTTTT. Protein: CASSSLGGYNTGELFF. The entire variable domain, with the rest obtained from reference TRBV7-3 and TRBJ2-2, is as follows: GAGVSQTPSNKVTEKGKYVELRCDPISGHTALYWYRQSLGQGPEFLIYFQGTGAADDSGLPNDRFFAVRPEGSVSTLKIQRTERGDSAVYLCASSSLGGYNTGELFFGEGSRLTVL.

V usage is TRBV29-1 and J usage is TRBJ2-5; no reliable D call. The J call may be wrong; the DNA end is better matched by TRBJ2-7. The length of the CDR3 is 12 residues. Germline CDR1 is SQVTM and CDR2 is ANQGSEA. The CDR3 coding sequence is TGCAGCGTTGGCCTTAACCACTACGAGCAGTACTTC. Protein sequence: CSVGLNHYEQYF.

V usage is TRBV2 and J usage is TRBJ1-6; D uncertain. Trimming pared 8 bases from V and 0 bases from J, leaving 8 bases between. The CDR3 contains 14 residues. The V gene's germline CDR1 is SNHLY and CDR2 FYNNEI. The CDR3 protein is CASLLSSYNSPLHF. DNA of the CDR3: TGTGCCAGCCTGCTCAGCTCCTATAATTCACCCCTCCACTTT.

CDR3 sequence (DNA): TGTGCCAGCGGTTACCGGGACAACTATGGCTACACCTTC. Translation gives CASGYRDNYGYTF. J is TRBJ1-2 and V is TRBV2; tentative D call: TRBD1 (5 bases). Germline V gene lookup returns CDR1 SNHLY and CDR2 FYNNEI. Trimming took 8 bases from V and 2 from J, leaving 12 bases between them. CDR3 size: 13 residues.

The chain has TRBV28 and TRBJ2-7; D unresolved. Trimming removed 1 base from V and 4 bases from J, with 14 bases in between. Germline CDR1 reads MDHEN; CDR2 reads SYDVKM. This CDR3 has 15 amino acids. The CDR3 coding sequence is TGTGCCAGCAGTTTATTGGGCCAGGCTATATACGAGCAGTACTTC. Its protein product is CASSLLGQAIYEQYF. Looking up the rest from reference TRBV28 and TRBJ2-7 gives the full variable domain: DVKVTQSSRYLVKRTGEKVFLECVQDMDHENMFWYRQDPGLGLRLIYFSYDVKMKEKGDIPEGYSVSREKKERFSLILESASTNQTSMYLCASSLLGQAIYEQYFGPGTRLTVT.

The V call is TRBV28, the J call TRBJ2-2, with no clear D. V lost 2 bases to trimming and J lost 3 bases, with 4 bases between them. The CDR3 runs to 13 residues. The germline V gene has CDR1 MDHEN and CDR2 SYDVKM. The CDR3 DNA is TGTGCCAGCAGTTTAGGGCACACCGGGGAGCTGTTTTTT. Translating gives CASSLGHTGELFF.

The CDR3 sequence: CAWALSGINQPQHF. The CDR3 coding sequence is TGTGCCTGGGCCCTCTCCGGGATTAATCAGCCCCAGCATTTT. The rearrangement joins TRBV30 to TRBJ1-5; D uncertain. This CDR3 is built from 14 residues. The germline gives CDR1 GTSNPN, CDR2 SVGIG (reference sequence). The V and J ends lost 5 bases and 4 bases respectively, with 15 bases between them. The complete variable domain, with remaining parts taken from reference TRBV30 and TRBJ1-5, reads SQTIHQWPATLVQPVGSPLSLECTVEGTSNPNLYWYRQAAGRGLQLLFYSVGIGQISSEVPQNLSASRPQDRQFILSSKKLLLSDSGFYLCAWALSGINQPQHFGDGTRLSIL.

The genes are TRBV11-2 and TRBJ2-1, with 10 nucleotides matching TRBD1. CDR1 is SGHAT and CDR2 is FQNNGV in the germline V gene. Trimming removed 5 bases from V and 6 bases from J; junction bases left unmatched: 4. There are 14 residues in the CDR3. CDR3 in amino acids: CASSLRTGGNEQFF. The CDR3 DNA reads as TGTGCCAGCAGCCTAAGGACAGGGGGCAATGAGCAGTTCTTC.

The chain employs TRBV5-4 and TRBJ2-1; 10 bases align to TRBD1. CDR3 length: 15 residues. With V trimmed by 3 bases and J by 7 bases, 7 bases remained unmatched. Looked up from germline, CDR1 is SGHNT and CDR2 is YYREEE (reference sequence). In DNA, the CDR3 is TGTGCCAGCAGCTCCCGACAGGGGGCGTCTAATGAGCAGTTCTTC. Its translation is CASSSRQGASNEQFF.

This clone has more than one count but fewer than ten. The chain carries TRBV5-1 and TRBJ2-3; maybe TRBD2 (5 bases). Trimming stripped 6 bases from V and 9 bases from J, with 20 bases between. The CDR3 has 14 amino acids. Germline V gives CDR1 SGHRS, CDR2 YFSETQ. As DNA, the CDR3 is TGCGCCAGCACCGGACTTGCGGCAACCGGGACGCAGTATTTT. This sequence encodes CASTGLAATGTQYF.

This chain uses TRBV5-5 with TRBJ2-3; D gene ambiguous. The V gene lost 0 bases and the J gene lost 8 bases, with 10 bases spanning the gap. Germline values: CDR1 SGHKS, CDR2 YYEKEE (reference sequence). The CDR3 extends over 13 amino acids. The CDR3 here is CASSLGATGTQYF. DNA for the CDR3: TGTGCCAGCAGCTTGGGGGCCACCGGTACGCAGTATTTT.

The chain is built from TRBV7-6 and TRBJ2-5; no clear D. The CDR3 covers 12 residues. V was shortened by 2 bases and J by 5 bases, with 6 bases between the two germline ends. Germline V gives CDR1 SGHVS, CDR2 FNYEAQ. The chain's CDR3 is CASSLYVETQYF. DNA for the CDR3: TGTGCCAGCAGCTTATACGTGGAGACCCAGTACTTC.

The chain uses TRBV18 and TRBJ2-7; possibly TRBD1 or TRBD2 for D (5 bases each). CDR3 length equals 13 residues. V was clipped by 3 bases and J by 5 bases, with 11 bases between them. Germline V gives CDR1 KGHSH, CDR2 LQKENI. The CDR3 nucleotides read TGTGCCAGCTCACCCGGGACCTTGGACGAGCAGTACTTC. Residues: CASSPGTLDEQYF.

The chain joins TRBV6-1 to TRBJ2-7; perhaps TRBD1 as D (5 bases). The germline V gene has CDR1 MNHNS and CDR2 SASEGT. The V and J ends lost 3 bases and 6 bases respectively, with 12 bases between them. This CDR3 is 13 amino acids long. As DNA, the CDR3 is TGTGCCAGCAGTGAGCAGGGCGGCGGCGAGCAGTACTTC. It yields the protein CASSEQGGGEQYF.